The source of this T cell receptor (beta chain) is a study of blood T cell repertoires in COVID-19. At the level of the study: Both acute and convalescent COVID-19 samples were obtained from the United States, Italy and Spain. Sources were T cells, B-cell-depleted T cells, or PBMCs; the material itself was cDNA or gDNA.

Germline CDR1 reads ENHRY; CDR2 reads SYGVKD. The V segment lost 7 bases and the J segment 1 base; nucleotides outside the gene matches: 8. This CDR3 is 15 amino acids long. Study processing details: Estimates of nucleated cell counts were drawn from the amplification of reference gene primers. Libraries were prepared by immunoSEQ multiplex PCR; TCRdb keeps only in-frame clonotypes and omits some of them. D and trimming come from the DNA, and the V and J calls and clone size come from that table. The sample has more than 250,000 clones, around 89% seen once. Seattle's cohort entered during active infection and was followed longitudinally.

The chain recombines TRBV10-3 with TRBJ1-1; 8 nucleotides align to TRBD1. This sequence originates from a woman aged 45-59 years with COVID-19, enrolled during active disease. The material sequenced was peripheral blood. The CDR3 reads CAIMNGQGRNTEAFF. CDR3 DNA sequence: TGTGCCATCATGAACGGACAGGGAAGGAACACTGAAGCTTTCTTT.